This TCR beta chain is drawn from a study of CD8 T cells in Susac syndrome. Across the whole study: The sequenced Susac syndrome patients comprised roughly 6 with active disease and roughly eight in remission. When their blood was taken, the Susac syndrome patients had either not yet had any therapy, were taking corticosteroids, or were taking intravenous immunoglobulin alone.

The ends were cut back, 1 base at V and 5 bases at J, with 12 bases in the middle. The germline V gene has CDR1 KGHSH and CDR2 LQKENI. CDR3 length: 16 amino acids. The authors reverse transcribed roughly 0.5 to 1 ug RNA with random hexamers. Amplification of TCR beta CDR3 by immunoSEQ multiplex PCR spanned 54 Vbeta and 13 Jbeta. TCRdb called the immunoSEQ multiplex PCR reads again in MiXCR, with one record for every CDR3 protein. This sample has under 200,000 distinct CDR3 sequences, with 90% to 97% found just once. Recently defined diagnostic criteria classed the Susac syndrome patients as definite or probable.

The sequencing input was CD4+ T cells from PBMCs. The source is a human donor with Susac syndrome. The J gene is TRBJ1-6, the V gene TRBV18; D is unclear. DNA of the CDR3: TGTGCCAGCTCACCACTCCTCGGAAAGGATAATTCACCCCTCCACTTT. It specifies CASSPLLGKDNSPLHF. The whole variable domain, filled in from reference TRBV18 and TRBJ1-6, reads NAGVMQNPRHLVRRRGQEARLRCSPMKGHSHVYWYRQLPEEGLKFMVYLQKENIIDESGMPKERFSAEFPKEGPSILRIQQVVRGDSAAYFCASSPLLGKDNSPLHFGNGTRLTVT.